This T cell receptor beta chain was documented in a study of blood T cell repertoires in COVID-19. Study background: Both acute and convalescent COVID-19 samples were obtained from the United States, Italy and Spain. Nucleic acid was either cDNA or gDNA, and it came from T cells, B-cell-depleted T cells, or PBMCs.

In the authors' workflow: Reference gene primers were amplified, and this amplification served to estimate nucleated cell counts. Assay used: immunoSEQ multiplex PCR; TCRdb lists only in-frame clones, some missing. V, J and clone size reflect that table, while D and trimming were determined from the DNA. The sample yields fewer than 500,000 clones, more than 75% seen once. The CDR3 runs to 15 residues. This chain links TRBV21-1 with TRBJ1-2; the table's TRBD1 call for D was not verified on the DNA. TRBV21-1 is recorded as a pseudogene. This clonotype was obtained from a human donor with acute or convalescent COVID-19. The donor label of this sample is uncertain. The sample comprised peripheral blood. CDR3 sequence reads: CASSKDRHPNYGYTF. DNA of the CDR3: TGTGCCAGCAGCAAAGACAGACATCCTAACTATGGCTACACCTTC.